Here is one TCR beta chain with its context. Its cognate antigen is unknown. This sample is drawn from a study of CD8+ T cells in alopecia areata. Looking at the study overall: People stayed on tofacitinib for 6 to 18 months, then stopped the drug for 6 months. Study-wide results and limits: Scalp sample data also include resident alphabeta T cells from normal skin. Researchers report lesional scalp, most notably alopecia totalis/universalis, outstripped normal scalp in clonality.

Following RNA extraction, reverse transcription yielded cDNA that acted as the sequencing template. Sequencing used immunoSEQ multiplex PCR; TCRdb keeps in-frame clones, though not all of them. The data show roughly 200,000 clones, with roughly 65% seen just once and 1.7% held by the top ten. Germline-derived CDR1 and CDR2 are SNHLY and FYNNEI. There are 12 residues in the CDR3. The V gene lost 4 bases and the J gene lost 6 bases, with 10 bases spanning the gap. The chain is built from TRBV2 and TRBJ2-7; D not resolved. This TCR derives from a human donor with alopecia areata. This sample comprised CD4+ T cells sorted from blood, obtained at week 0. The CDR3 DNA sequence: TGTGCCAGCAGTGTAGTCGGCTTCGAGCAGTACTTC. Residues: CASSVVGFEQYF.